This T cell receptor beta chain came from a study of shared clonotypes between healthy human individuals. Whole-study findings and limits: In general, naive subsets displayed greater estimated richness than memory subsets did. Generation of non-shared clonotypes was less probable than generation of clonotypes shared by all four donors.

Points on this clone: The antigen is not known.

This CDR3 has 13 residues. Trimming took off 6 bases at V and 3 bases at J, with 12 bases between the two ends. The germline V gene has CDR1 MDHEN and CDR2 SYDVKM. In the authors' workflow: From ImmunoSEQ came sequences covering only the junction and carrying no quality scores, so filtering differed. Assay used: immunoSEQ multiplex PCR; TCRdb lists only in-frame clones, some missing. The V and J calls and clone size come from that table; D and trimming were worked out from the DNA. The profile shows roughly 2,300,000 clones, approximately 90% of them singletons. The TCR was taken from a man aged 18 to 30 in good health. Some clones in this sample may be carry-over from other donors' samples. The rearrangement joins TRBV28 to TRBJ2-7; the D gene is possibly TRBD2 (5 bases). The sample taken for sequencing was naive CD4+ T cells from PBMCs. Subset in this sample: CD45RA+ positively selected. As DNA, the CDR3 is TGTGCCAGCAGCCGCGGACTTGACTACGAGCAGTACTTC. Amino acid sequence: CASSRGLDYEQYF.